This T cell receptor beta chain came from a study of CD8 T cells in Susac syndrome. This clonotype was found once. As yet, its antigen is unknown. V lost 5 bases, J lost 7 bases, and 21 bases lay in between. This CDR3 is built from 15 residues. Germline V gene lookup returns CDR1 DFQATT and CDR2 SNEGSKA (reference sequence). From blood CD8+ and CD4+ T cells, TCR beta sequences were generated. Findings of the study overall: Regarding the TCR sequencing and HLA analysis, the study admitted that a relatively small number of individuals were involved.

Reverse transcription used about 0.5 to 1 ug RNA and random hexamers. The TCR beta CDR3 was amplified by immunoSEQ multiplex PCR across 54 Vbeta, 13 Jbeta. MiXCR, run by TCRdb on the immunoSEQ multiplex PCR reads, gives a single entry per CDR3 protein. In the table there are 100,000 to 150,000 distinct CDR3 sequences, roughly 96% of which are singletons. This TCR derives from a human donor in good health. Sample: CD4+ T cells from PBMCs. The chain couples TRBV20-1 to TRBJ1-5; a weak D match, TRBD1 (6 bases). CDR3 protein: CSARGGLNKGQPQHF. The CDR3 bases are TGCAGTGCTCGGGGGGGGCTAAACAAGGGGCAGCCCCAGCATTTT.